This TCR beta chain is drawn from a study of blood T cell repertoires in COVID-19. Study-level information: Acute and convalescent COVID-19 samples came from the United States, Italy and Spain.

Profiling relied on immunoSEQ multiplex PCR, and the TCRdb table lists in-frame clones only, not all of them. The sample includes about 290,000 clones, 85% of them seen just once. In germline, CDR1 is MNHEY, CDR2 SMNVEV (reference sequence). Trimming removed 6 bases from V and 7 bases from J; junction bases left unmatched: 8. This CDR3 contains 14 residues. This TCR derives from a woman aged 45-60 years with active or convalescent COVID-19. The gene calls are TRBV27 and TRBJ2-4; TRBD2 agrees at 8 bases. The specimen sequenced was peripheral blood. CDR3 DNA sequence: TGTGCCAGCAGATTCTCCGGGGGGGGGAACATTCAGTACTTC. This sequence encodes CASRFSGGGNIQYF.